The 13 T cell receptor beta chains given below trace back to one sample, sequenced in a study of T cell clusters in autoimmune cytopenias. One tube held mixed TRB-A and TRB-B primer pools for touch-down PCR. TCRdb reprocessed the multiplex PCR reads and stores each CDR3 protein as one record, lacking DNA. The sample totals several thousand distinct CDR3 sequences. TRB was amplified from 250 ng of peripheral blood genomic DNA per sample. The sample also formed part of further work on T cell repertoires in aging, cancer and after chemotherapy.

The sequencing input was peripheral blood. Receptors were obtained from a human donor with chronic lymphocytic leukemia. The donor label of this sample is uncertain.

This clonotype is medium-sized by frequency. The chain joins TRBV11-1 to TRBJ2-7; checking the TCRdb D call of TRBD1 is not possible without DNA. In germline, CDR1 is SGHAT, CDR2 FQDESV (reference sequence). There are 16 residues in the CDR3. The CDR3 region is CASSFLFGGPSYEQYF. The full variable domain, completed using reference TRBV11-1 and TRBJ2-7, is EAEVAQSPRYKITEKSQAVAFWCDPISGHATLYWYRQILGQGPELLVQFQDESVVDDSQLPKDRFSAERLKGVDSTLKIQPAELGDSAMYLCASSFLFGGPSYEQYFGPGTRLTVT.

This clonotype counts as medium-sized by frequency. V usage is TRBV6-1 and J usage is TRBJ1-4; TCRdb proposes TRBD1, but this gene call is untestable without DNA. The CDR3 consists of 20 residues. CDR1 and CDR2 (germline): MNHNS, SASEGT. CDR3 sequence reads: CASSEGRGGPPSWTNEKLFF.

This clonotype counts as medium-sized (0.01 to 0.1%) by frequency. This chain links TRBV12-3 or TRBV12-4 with TRBJ2-4; absent DNA, TCRdb's TRBD1 call cannot be checked. This CDR3 region has 16 residues. CDR3 in amino acids: CASSLGAGKAKNIQYF.

The chain has TRBV6-5 and TRBJ1-5; TCRdb calls TRBD1, which cannot be checked without DNA. The CDR3 has 14 residues. CDR1 is MNHEY and CDR2 is SVGAGI in the germline V gene. The CDR3 reads CASSAGQSNQPQHF.

Considering frequency, this clonotype is medium-sized. The chain uses TRBV27 and TRBJ2-1; TCRdb reports TRBD1, a call that lacks DNA to check it against. In germline, CDR1 is MNHEY, CDR2 SMNVEV (reference sequence). The CDR3 is 18 amino acids. CDR3 region: CASSPWPPWARGYNEQFF.

This sequence joins TRBV11-3 and TRBJ2-7; there is no DNA to check the TCRdb D call of TRBD1. CDR1 is SGHNT, CDR2 YENEEA, per germline. The CDR3 runs to 15 residues. The CDR3 region is CASSPRDRGGYEQYF.

The chain joins TRBV6-6 to TRBJ1-2; TCRdb picks TRBD1, but there is no DNA to check that call. CDR1 and CDR2 from the germline V gene are MNHNY and SVGAGI (reference sequence). This CDR3 is built from 15 residues. Here the CDR3 reads CASSYRQQANYGYTF.

This chain links TRBV20-1 with TRBJ2-1; the TCRdb call, TRBD2, lacks DNA for checking. From germline, CDR1 is DFQATT and CDR2 SNEGSKA (reference sequence). The CDR3 extends over 11 amino acids. The CDR3 here is CSTRPSDEQFF.

Its frequency marks this clonotype as medium-sized. The V call is TRBV7-6, the J call TRBJ1-3. The CDR3 extends over 17 amino acids. The V gene's germline CDR1 is SGHVS and CDR2 FNYEAQ. The CDR3 region is CASSLGETESSGNTIYF.

This clonotype is identified as medium-sized from frequency. CDR3 residues: CAIRRTDNEKLFF. The chain employs TRBV10-3 and TRBJ1-4; no DNA is available, so the TRBD1 call from TCRdb remains unchecked. This CDR3 has 13 amino acids. Germline CDR1 is ENHRY and CDR2 is SYGVKD.

The chain is built from TRBV6-5 and TRBJ1-1; TCRdb's D gene call, TRBD1, goes unchecked for lack of DNA. Per the germline V gene, CDR1 is MNHEY and CDR2 is SVGAGI. The CDR3 spans 13 residues. The CDR3 region is CASSMARDTEAFF.

The chain combines TRBV6-5 with TRBJ1-1. Germline loops: CDR1 MNHEY, CDR2 SVGAGI. There are 15 residues in the CDR3. The CDR3 loop reads CASSYGDGLNTEAFF.

This clonotype counts as medium-sized by frequency. The rearrangement joins TRBV11-3 to TRBJ2-7. Per germline, CDR1 SGHNT and CDR2 YENEEA. The CDR3 consists of 13 residues. The CDR3 reads CASSASRLYEQYF.